This paragraph reports one T cell receptor beta chain. The sample belongs to a study of CD8 T cells in Susac syndrome. An input of about 0.45 to 1 ug of RNA was subjected to reverse transcription using random hexamers. TCR beta CDR3 was amplified by immunoSEQ covering 54 Vbeta and 13 Jbeta. TCRdb reprocessed the immunoSEQ multiplex PCR reads via MiXCR and lists one record per CDR3 protein. Among hundreds of thousands of distinct CDR3 sequences, about 91% were seen once, and the ten largest hold 0.18%. This CDR3 is built from 14 residues. Germline-derived CDR1 and CDR2 are SGHKS and YYEKEE (reference sequence). After removal of 1 base from V and 2 bases from J, the junction contained 3 bases not matched to a gene.

The receptor was isolated from a human donor with multiple sclerosis. V and J are TRBV5-5 and TRBJ2-7; TRBD2 matches 7 bases. Specimen: CD8+ T cells from PBMCs. CDR3 nucleotides: TGTGCCAGCAGCTTGTCGGCGGGAGCCTACGAGCAGTACTTC. Protein: CASSLSAGAYEQYF. Drawing the rest from reference TRBV5-5 and TRBJ2-7, the complete variable domain is DAGVTQSPTHLIKTRGQQVTLRCSPISGHKSVSWYQQVLGQGPQFIFQYYEKEERGRGNFPDRFSARQFPNYSSELNVNALLLGDSALYLCASSLSAGAYEQYFGPGTRLTVT.